This is a list of T cell receptor beta chains from one sample in a study of cytomegalovirus exposure and HLA in healthy donors. The method was immunoSEQ multiplex PCR; TCRdb's version includes in-frame clones alone and lacks a portion of them. The repertoire consists of 95,000 to 150,000 clones, with around 80% occurring once and the leading ten covering about 11%. The material sequenced was PBMCs. Every receptor here comes from a man aged 25-40 years in good health and CMV-seropositive. CDR3s include the opening cysteine and the closing phenylalanine or tryptophan. D genes are given only for firm matches. Only part of the rows carry a size: once, few, many, or a class if the clone is expanded.

V,J,size,length,D,CDR3,DNA
TRBV21-1,TRBJ2-7,.,17,.,CASSKHIGTATSYEQYF,TGTGCCAGCAGCAAACATATAGGGACAGCGACCTCCTACGAGCAGTACTTC
TRBV7-9,TRBJ2-6,.,16,.,CASSLVVRAGANVLTF,TGTGCCAGCAGCTTAGTAGTCAGGGCTGGGGCCAACGTCCTGACTTTC
TRBV5-1,TRBJ2-5,.,17,TRBD1,CASSVGQGASRRETQYF,TGCGCCAGCAGCGTCGGACAGGGGGCGTCGCGTCGGGAGACCCAGTACTTC
TRBV13,TRBJ2-5,once,19,TRBD2,CASSLPSRTSGISGETQYF,TGTGCCAGCAGCTTACCCTCTCGGACTAGCGGGATCTCCGGAGAGACCCAGTACTTC
TRBV6-6,TRBJ2-7,.,14,.,CASRPDLQAYEQYF,TGTGCCAGCAGGCCTGATCTTCAGGCCTACGAGCAGTACTTC
TRBV11-3,TRBJ2-1,few,15,TRBD2,CASSLGLGAHVEQFF,TGTGCCAGCAGCCTCGGACTAGGGGCACACGTTGAGCAGTTCTTC
TRBV4-2,TRBJ2-5,.,17,TRBD2,CASSQDITSGSGETQYF,TGTGCCAGCAGCCAAGATATAACTAGCGGGAGTGGGGAGACCCAGTACTTC
TRBV13,TRBJ2-3,.,12,.,CASSSQTDTQYF,TGTGCCAGCAGCTCCCAAACAGATACGCAGTATTTT
TRBV4-3,TRBJ2-7,.,14,.,CASSQVPRDYEQYF,TGCGCCAGCAGCCAGGTTCCCAGGGACTACGAGCAGTACTTC
TRBV30,TRBJ1-4,.,13,.,CAWSVPGTEKLFF,TGTGCCTGGAGTGTACCGGGTACTGAAAAACTGTTTTTT
TRBV2,TRBJ2-3,.,17,.,CASSATGTPSFSNTQYF,TGTGCCAGCAGTGCCACCGGGACTCCTTCATTCTCGAATACGCAGTATTTT
TRBV10-1,TRBJ2-7,.,14,.,CASSEYQGSYEQYF,TGCGCCAGCAGTGAGTATCAGGGATCCTACGAGCAGTACTTC
TRBV7-2,TRBJ2-7,.,14,.,CASTRGVGKYEQYF,TGTGCCAGCACCCGGGGAGTAGGGAAATACGAGCAGTACTTC
TRBV7-9,TRBJ1-2,.,14,TRBD1,CAVGTDRAEDGYTF,TGTGCCGTCGGAACGGACAGGGCCGAGGATGGCTACACCTTC
TRBV4-3,TRBJ1-2,few,17,TRBD1,CASSQEDDRVGSYGYTF,TGCGCCAGCAGCCAAGAAGACGACAGGGTTGGTTCGTATGGCTACACCTTC
TRBV10-1,TRBJ2-1,once,15,TRBD2,CARWNSGRADDEQFF,TGCGCCAGGTGGAATAGCGGGAGGGCCGACGATGAGCAGTTCTTC
TRBV27,TRBJ1-1,.,13,.,CASKAGMNTEAFF,TGTGCCAGCAAGGCAGGGATGAACACTGAAGCTTTCTTT
TRBV28,TRBJ2-4,.,17,TRBD1,CASSLPGTGLAKNIQYF,TGTGCCAGCAGTTTACCGGGGACAGGACTAGCCAAAAACATTCAGTACTTC
TRBV13,TRBJ2-3,once,16,TRBD2,CASSSRLAGGTDTQYF,TGTGCCAGCAGCTCCCGACTAGCGGGAGGCACAGATACGCAGTATTTT
TRBV25-1,TRBJ2-7,.,15,.,CASSDPLGGSYEQYF,TGTGCCAGCAGTGACCCTTTGGGAGGATCCTACGAGCAGTACTTC
TRBV6-5,TRBJ2-5,.,14,TRBD2,CASSPGLAGETQYF,TGTGCCAGCAGTCCGGGACTAGCGGGAGAGACCCAGTACTTC
TRBV30,TRBJ2-7,.,13,TRBD1,CASAGTGNHEQYF,TGTGCCTCTGCCGGGACAGGGAACCACGAGCAGTACTTC
TRBV7-2,TRBJ1-1,.,13,TRBD1,CASSSRQGTEAFF,TGTGCCAGCAGCTCCCGACAGGGCACTGAAGCTTTCTTT